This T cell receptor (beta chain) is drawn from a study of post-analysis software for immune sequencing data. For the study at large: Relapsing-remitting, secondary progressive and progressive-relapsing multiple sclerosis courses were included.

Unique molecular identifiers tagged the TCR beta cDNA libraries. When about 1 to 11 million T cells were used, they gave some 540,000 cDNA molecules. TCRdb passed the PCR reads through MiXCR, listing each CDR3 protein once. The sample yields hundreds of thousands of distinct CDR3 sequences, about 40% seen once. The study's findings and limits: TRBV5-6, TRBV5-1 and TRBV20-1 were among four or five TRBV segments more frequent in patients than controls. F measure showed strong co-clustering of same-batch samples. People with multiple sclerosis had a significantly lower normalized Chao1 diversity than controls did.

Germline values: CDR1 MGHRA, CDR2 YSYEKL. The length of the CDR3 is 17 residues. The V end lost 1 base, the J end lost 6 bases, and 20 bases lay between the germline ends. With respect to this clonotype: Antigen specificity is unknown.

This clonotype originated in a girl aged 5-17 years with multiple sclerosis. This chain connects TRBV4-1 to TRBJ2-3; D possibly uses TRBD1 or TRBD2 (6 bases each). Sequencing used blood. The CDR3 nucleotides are TGCGCCAGCAGCCAAGTGGGGGGCATAGGACGGTCCGATACGCAGTATTTT. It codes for CASSQVGGIGRSDTQYF.